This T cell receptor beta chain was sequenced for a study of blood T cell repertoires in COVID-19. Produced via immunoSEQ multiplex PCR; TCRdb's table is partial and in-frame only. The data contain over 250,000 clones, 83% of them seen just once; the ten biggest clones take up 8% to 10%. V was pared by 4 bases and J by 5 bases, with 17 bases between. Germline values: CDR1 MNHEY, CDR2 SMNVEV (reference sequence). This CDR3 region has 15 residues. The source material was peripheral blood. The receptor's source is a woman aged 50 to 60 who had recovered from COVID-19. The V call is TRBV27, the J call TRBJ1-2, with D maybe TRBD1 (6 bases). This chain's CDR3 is CASSSRTGRGYGYTF. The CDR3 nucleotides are TGTGCCAGCAGTTCCCGAACAGGGAGGGGGTATGGCTACACCTTC.